The 30 T cell receptor beta chains below all came from one sample that was sequenced in a study of blood T cell repertoires in COVID-19. Measured with immunoSEQ multiplex PCR; TCRdb has only the in-frame clones, and not every one. The data hold around 140,000 clones, with 84% observed a single time. Sequences were obtained from peripheral blood. The receptors shown here come from a man under 40 with COVID-19, enrolled during active disease.

This clone has a single count. The rearrangement links TRBV6-4 to TRBJ2-2; perhaps TRBD2 as D (5 bases). Germline V CDR1 and CDR2: MRHNA, SNTAGT. The CDR3 covers 15 residues. The ends were cut back, 3 bases at V and 0 bases at J, with 8 bases in the middle. CDR3 sequence (DNA): TGTGCCAGCAGTGATTGGGGAGCGAACACCGGGGAGCTGTTTTTT. Protein sequence: CASSDWGANTGELFF.

In this sample, this clone turned up once. The rearrangement links TRBV19 to TRBJ2-5, with TRBD1 as a possible D gene (6 bases). The CDR3 runs to 15 residues. The V gene's germline CDR1 is LNHDA and CDR2 SQIVND (reference sequence). V lost 4 bases and J lost 2, with 14 bases in between. The CDR3 region has the DNA TGTGCCAGTAGTACCCGGGACATAAAACAAGAGACCCAGTACTTC. Translation: CASSTRDIKQETQYF. The variable domain in full, completed from reference TRBV19 and TRBJ2-5, reads DGGITQSPKYLFRKEGQNVTLSCEQNLNHDAMYWYRQDPGQGLRLIYYSQIVNDFQKGDIAEGYSVSREKKESFPLTVTSAQKNPTAFYLCASSTRDIKQETQYFGPGTRLLVL.

The chain's CDR3 is CASRSTNTEAFF. CDR3 bases: TGTGCCAGCAGGAGTACGAACACTGAAGCTTTCTTT. The chain couples TRBV25-1 to TRBJ1-1; D remains ambiguous. CDR1 is MGHDK and CDR2 is SYGVNS in the germline V gene. The germline V and J ends were trimmed by 6 bases and 1 base, with 6 bases remaining between them. The CDR3 spans 12 residues.

The chain uses TRBV5-1 and TRBJ1-6; TRBD1 matches at 9 bases. The V gene's germline CDR1 is SGHRS and CDR2 YFSETQ. V lost 0 bases, J lost 8 bases, and 6 bases stayed unmatched. The CDR3 is made up of 16 amino acids. The DNA for the CDR3 is TGCGCCAGCAGCTTGGCCCCGGGACAGGGTTATTCACCCCTCCACTTT. This sequence encodes CASSLAPGQGYSPLHF.

The count of this clone is one. The chain uses TRBV25-1 and TRBJ2-3, with 11 bases that match TRBD2. Germline V gene sequence: CDR1 MGHDK, CDR2 SYGVNS. This CDR3 spans 17 amino acids. The trim removed 7 bases at V and 0 bases at J, leaving 9 bases unmatched. In nucleotides, the CDR3 is TGTGCCAGCACTGATAGCGGGAGGGCCTGGAGCACAGATACGCAGTATTTT. Translated, it gives CASTDSGRAWSTDTQYF.

V usage is TRBV24-1 and J usage is TRBJ2-1; 9 positions agree with TRBD2. The germline CDR1 and CDR2 sequences are KGHDR and SFDVKD. Losses at the gene ends were 3 bases for V and 7 bases for J; bases not matched to a gene: 6. This CDR3 has 15 amino acids. The CDR3 DNA is TGTGCCACCAGTGATGACGGACTAGCGAGAAATGAGCAGTTCTTC. Translation gives CATSDDGLARNEQFF.

This sequence joins TRBV15 and TRBJ2-7, with 9 bases aligning to TRBD1. The germline gives CDR1 LNHNV, CDR2 YYDKDF (reference sequence). Trimming at V came to 1 base and at J to 4 bases, leaving 5 bases not matched to a gene. The CDR3 has 15 amino acids. The CDR3 region is CATSRGGQGPYEQYF. The CDR3, as DNA: TGTGCCACCAGCAGAGGGGGACAGGGCCCTTACGAGCAGTACTTC.

This clone was found many times. This rearrangement joins TRBV14 to TRBJ1-1, with 8 bases matching TRBD1. J gave up 4 bases and V 4 bases, and 2 bases lay outside the gene matches. CDR1 SGHDN and CDR2 FVKESK come from the germline V gene. This CDR3 has 13 amino acids. CDR3 nucleotide sequence: TGTGCCAGCAGCCTTACAGGGGGCACTGAAGCTTTCTTT. Amino acids: CASSLTGGTEAFF.

The rearrangement links TRBV5-6 to TRBJ1-1; tentative D call: TRBD1 (6 bases). V gave up 1 base and J gave up 11 bases, with 21 bases separating them. The germline CDR1 and CDR2 sequences are SGHDT and YYEEEE. The CDR3 contains 15 residues. Here the CDR3 reads CASSLSGGRSSGAFF. The DNA for the CDR3 is TGTGCCAGCAGCTTGAGTGGGGGCCGGTCGTCTGGGGCTTTCTTT.

The chain carries TRBV10-3 and TRBJ2-2, with D tentatively TRBD1 (5 bases). Looked up from germline, CDR1 is ENHRY and CDR2 is SYGVKD. The V end was cut by 7 bases, the J end by 7 bases, with 16 bases between. This CDR3 comprises 14 residues. CDR3 in DNA: TGTGCCATCACCGGCGAGCCAGGGTTCGGGGAGCTGTTTTTT. This codes for CAITGEPGFGELFF.

This clone was seen repeatedly, ten times or more. This specimen includes other DNA sequences encoding the same CDR3. The rearrangement uses TRBV7-2 and TRBJ2-2, with D maybe TRBD1 (7 bases). Deletions cut 5 bases from V and 5 bases from J, with 9 bases between. The germline V gene has CDR1 SGHTA and CDR2 FQGNSA. The CDR3 has 13 amino acids. CDR3: CASSPGGTGELFF. CDR3 sequence (DNA): TGTGCCAGCAGCCCAGGGGGGACCGGGGAGCTGTTTTTT.

J is TRBJ2-5 and V is TRBV9, with TRBD2 identical over 7 bases. V shed 4 bases, J shed 7 bases, and the junction held 19 bases outside the gene matches. Looked up from germline, CDR1 is SGDLS and CDR2 is YYNGEE. The CDR3 length is 17 residues. CDR3 nucleotides: TGTGCCAGCAGCCAGAAAGAAAACCCTTCAAGCGGGGTGACCCAGTACTTC. This gives the protein CASSQKENPSSGVTQYF.

V usage is TRBV9 and J usage is TRBJ1-2; 11 bases match TRBD1. Germline V gives CDR1 SGDLS, CDR2 YYNGEE. V was clipped by 5 bases and J by 6 bases; unmatched bases: 9. The CDR3 loop spans 15 amino acids. The CDR3 protein is CASSSRTGGSNGYTF. The CDR3 nucleotides read TGTGCCAGCAGTTCTAGGACAGGGGGCTCAAATGGCTACACCTTC.

V usage is TRBV13 and J usage is TRBJ1-2; 7 positions agree with TRBD1. The V gene's germline CDR1 is PRHDT and CDR2 FYEKMQ (reference sequence). V lost 0 bases and J lost 4; bases outside the gene matches: 8. This CDR3 spans 16 amino acids. This chain's CDR3 is CASSLGAGGNLYGYTF. In nucleotides, the CDR3 is TGTGCCAGCAGCTTAGGGGCAGGGGGAAACCTCTATGGCTACACCTTC.

The chain links TRBV11-2 to TRBJ2-2; 12 nucleotides line up with TRBD2. The CDR3 spans 19 residues. In germline, CDR1 is SGHAT, CDR2 FQNNGV. Trimming cost V 5 bases and J 8 bases; bases outside gene matches: 18. The CDR3 here is CASSLGSPGLAGLIGELFF. The DNA for the CDR3 is TGTGCCAGCAGCCTGGGGTCCCCGGGACTAGCGGGCCTAATAGGGGAGCTGTTTTTT.

This chain uses TRBV9 with TRBJ2-7, with D possibly TRBD1 on 6 matching bases. The CDR3 loop spans 14 amino acids. Per the germline V gene, CDR1 is SGDLS and CDR2 is YYNGEE. V shed 4 bases and J shed 0 bases, with 11 bases lying between them. The DNA of the CDR3 is TGTGCCAGCAGCCCCCAACAGGGCTCCTACGAGCAGTACTTC. It specifies CASSPQQGSYEQYF.

J is TRBJ2-1 and V is TRBV30; 8 bases are a match to TRBD2. This CDR3 region has 11 residues. Germline CDR1 and CDR2: GTSNPN and SVGIG (reference sequence). V was pared by 5 bases and J by 12 bases, with 6 bases of the junction left unmatched. CDR3 DNA sequence: TGTGCCTGGGTGGTGGCGGGAGGGCAGTTCTTC. Protein sequence: CAWVVAGGQFF.

This clone appeared a single time. The chain recombines TRBV5-1 with TRBJ2-5; 9 positions agree with TRBD1. The germline V gene encodes CDR1 SGHRS and CDR2 YFSETQ. This CDR3 is built from 14 residues. V lost 4 bases to trimming and J lost 5 bases; unmatched junction nucleotides: 6. The CDR3 loop reads CASSHTGGQETQYF. The CDR3 nucleotides are TGCGCCAGCAGCCACACAGGGGGCCAGGAGACCCAGTACTTC.

This sequence joins TRBV24-1 and TRBJ1-5; D might be TRBD1 (5 bases). Germline V lookup: CDR1 KGHDR, CDR2 SFDVKD. Trimming shortened V by 10 bases and J by 6 bases, and 12 bases separated the two germline ends. The CDR3 runs 12 residues. CDR3 coding DNA: TGTGCCACAGCGATGGGGGGTCAGCCCCAGCATTTT. This encodes CATAMGGQPQHF.

In this sample, this clone turned up once. The V gene is TRBV27, the J gene TRBJ1-6; D may be TRBD1 (6 bases). CDR1 MNHEY and CDR2 SMNVEV come from the germline V gene (reference sequence). The CDR3 is 14 residues long. V gave up 4 bases and J gave up 3 bases, with 7 bases separating them. The CDR3 spells CASSWTVYNSPLHF. CDR3 DNA: TGTGCCAGCAGTTGGACAGTCTATAATTCACCCCTCCACTTT.

The J gene is TRBJ2-1, the V gene TRBV28; D remains unclear. Germline V gene lookup returns CDR1 MDHEN and CDR2 SYDVKM. With 3 bases removed from V and 5 bases from J, the gap between germline ends came to 8 bases. CDR3 length equals 13 residues. CDR3 in amino acids: CASSFGQNNEQFF. CDR3 nucleotide sequence: TGTGCCAGCAGTTTTGGCCAAAACAATGAGCAGTTCTTC. The variable domain in full, completed from reference TRBV28 and TRBJ2-1, reads DVKVTQSSRYLVKRTGEKVFLECVQDMDHENMFWYRQDPGLGLRLIYFSYDVKMKEKGDIPEGYSVSREKKERFSLILESASTNQTSMYLCASSFGQNNEQFFGPGTRLTVL.

The chain carries TRBV7-8 and TRBJ2-1; 11 bases are a match to TRBD2. This CDR3 spans 15 amino acids. Per the germline V gene, CDR1 is SGHVS and CDR2 is FQNEAQ. With V trimmed by 5 bases and J by 6 bases, 6 bases remained unmatched. CDR3 amino acids: CASSQGTSGINEQFF. CDR3 bases: TGTGCCAGCAGCCAAGGGACTAGCGGAATCAATGAGCAGTTCTTC.

V is TRBV5-4 and J is TRBJ2-1; TRBD1 might be the D (6 bases). CDR1 is SGHNT and CDR2 is YYREEE in the germline V gene (reference sequence). Between the trimmed V and J ends, which lost 0 bases and 9 bases, there was a span of 16 bases. This CDR3 spans 15 amino acids. CDR3 sequence: CASSLGTEGDGEQFF. The CDR3 region has the DNA TGTGCCAGCAGCTTGGGGACAGAGGGCGACGGTGAGCAGTTCTTC.

Here the CDR3 reads CASSSRGRPNEKLFF. The DNA of the CDR3 is TGTGCCAGCAGTTCAAGGGGGCGGCCTAATGAAAAACTGTTTTTT. The chain is built from TRBV27 and TRBJ1-4; TRBD1 aligns across 7 bases. The CDR3 sequence is 15 residues long. Losses at the gene ends were 4 bases for V and 3 bases for J; bases not matched to a gene: 5. Germline values: CDR1 MNHEY, CDR2 SMNVEV (reference sequence).

This chain links TRBV9 with TRBJ2-7, with D perhaps assigned TRBD1 or TRBD2 (6 bases each). The V end lost 7 bases, the J end lost 5 bases, and 16 bases lay between the germline ends. CDR3 length: 13 amino acids. Germline CDR1 reads SGDLS; CDR2 reads YYNGEE. The CDR3 sequence is CASGAGSGDEQYF. In nucleotides, the CDR3 is TGTGCCAGCGGCGCGGGGTCAGGGGACGAGCAGTACTTC. The full variable domain, completed using reference TRBV9 and TRBJ2-7, is DSGVTQTPKHLITATGQRVTLRCSPRSGDLSVYWYQQSLDQGLQFLIQYYNGEERAKGNILERFSAQQFPDLHSELNLSSLELGDSALYFCASGAGSGDEQYFGPGTRLTVT.

The chain has TRBV6-5 and TRBJ2-2; maybe TRBD1 (5 bases). The CDR3 runs to 13 residues. CDR1 and CDR2 (germline): MNHEY, SVGAGI. V was pared by 4 bases and J by 5 bases, with 8 bases between. This chain's CDR3 is CASSLQATGELFF. The CDR3, as DNA: TGTGCCAGCAGTTTACAGGCTACCGGGGAGCTGTTTTTT.

The J gene is TRBJ2-7, the V gene TRBV7-8; 9 bases map to TRBD2. Germline V gene lookup returns CDR1 SGHVS and CDR2 FQNEAQ. With V trimmed by 5 bases and J by 2 bases, 4 bases remained unmatched. This CDR3 region has 14 residues. The CDR3 DNA reads TGTGCCAGCAGCGCGCGCGGGGGGGCCTACGAGCAGTACTTC. Protein sequence: CASSARGGAYEQYF. Full variable domain (missing parts from reference TRBV7-8 and TRBJ2-7): GAGVSQSPRYKVAKRGQDVALRCDPISGHVSLFWYQQALGQGPEFLTYFQNEAQLDKSGLPSDRFFAERPEGSVSTLKIQRTQQEDSAVYLCASSARGGAYEQYFGPGTRLTVT.

The count of this clone is one. Other DNA sequences from this sample encode an identical CDR3 as well. J is TRBJ1-5 and V is TRBV4-1; 7 positions agree with TRBD1. CDR1 is MGHRA and CDR2 is YSYEKL in the germline V gene. The CDR3 is 15 amino acids. The V gene end was trimmed by 0 bases and the J gene end by 4 bases; junction bases not matched to a gene: 3. The CDR3 DNA sequence: TGCGCCAGCAGCCAAGACGTGACAGGGAATCAGCCCCAGCATTTT. It is translated as CASSQDVTGNQPQHF.

Only one count was recorded for this clone. A read error may produce the germline difference seen at one junction end. The chain employs TRBV15 and TRBJ1-4, with TRBD1 identical over 8 bases. Germline assignment: CDR1 LNHNV and CDR2 YYDKDF (reference sequence). CDR3 length: 14 amino acids. Here the CDR3 DNA reads TGTGCCACCACTACAGGGGGATTAAATGAGAAACTGTTTTTT. Amino acids: CATTTGGLNEKLFF.

The chain recombines TRBV6-5 with TRBJ2-3; 7 bases map to TRBD1. Germline loops: CDR1 MNHEY, CDR2 SVGAGI. The CDR3 extends over 15 amino acids. Trimming at V came to 8 bases and at J to 0 bases, leaving 8 bases not matched to a gene. The CDR3 nucleotides are TGTGCCAGCCGCCCCGGGACAGTGAGCACAGATACGCAGTATTTT. It codes for CASRPGTVSTDTQYF.